These T cell receptor beta chains were read from a single sample in a study of T cells after posttransplantation cyclophosphamide. TCRdb's table, derived via immunoSEQ multiplex PCR, lists solely in-frame clones and lacks some. The sample lists tens of thousands of clones, 70% to 90% occurring once. The sample here was PBMCs, taken 350 to 400 days after allogeneic stem cell transplant with calcineurin inhibitor and methotrexate. These receptors were obtained from a female patient between 30 and 39 years old who received an allogeneic stem cell transplant from an unrelated donor, was CMV-positive, and had acute and chronic GVHD. The graft donor may have given rise to some T cells. CDR3s include the opening cysteine and the closing phenylalanine or tryptophan. The order of the fields is V gene, J gene, CDR3 protein.

TRBV7-9	TRBJ2-3	CASSSFTTQITQYF
TRBV5-1	TRBJ2-3	CASSGQAGYTDTQYF
TRBV5-1	TRBJ2-1	CASSFSRQAPPEFF
TRBV10-3	TRBJ1-2	CAIGQVINYGYTF
TRBV7-9	TRBJ2-7	CASSPVLGQGTYEQYF
TRBV7-9	TRBJ2-1	CASGDNEQFF
TRBV28	TRBJ2-7	CASSFWSASDRGLYEQYF
TRBV28	TRBJ2-7	CASSPVGDEQYF
TRBV5-1	TRBJ1-1	CASSYGQLPTEAFF
TRBV5-6	TRBJ1-4	CASRVQGLNEKLFF
TRBV7-8	TRBJ1-5	CASSGRGQSNQPQHF